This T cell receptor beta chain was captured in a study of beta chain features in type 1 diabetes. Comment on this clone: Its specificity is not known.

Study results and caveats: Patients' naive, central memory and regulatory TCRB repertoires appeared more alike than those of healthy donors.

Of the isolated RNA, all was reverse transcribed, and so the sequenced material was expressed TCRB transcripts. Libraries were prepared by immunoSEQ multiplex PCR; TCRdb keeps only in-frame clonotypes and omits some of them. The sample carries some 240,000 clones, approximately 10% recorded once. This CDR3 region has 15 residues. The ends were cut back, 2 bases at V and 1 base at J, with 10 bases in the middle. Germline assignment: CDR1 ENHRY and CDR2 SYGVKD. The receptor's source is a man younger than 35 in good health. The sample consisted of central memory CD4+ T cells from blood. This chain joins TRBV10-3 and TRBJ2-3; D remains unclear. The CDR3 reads CAISEELDRTDTQYF. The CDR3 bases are TGTGCCATCAGTGAGGAGCTAGACCGCACAGATACGCAGTATTTT.